This T cell receptor (beta chain) came from a study of T cells in Graves' hyperthyroidism and ophthalmopathy (dated by TCRdb to 2018 to 2020). General notes on the study: Peripheral blood samples were taken at the time of initial diagnosis, prior to any treatment. TCR V-J signatures able to tell the groups apart were searched for in a discovery cohort of 90 to 100 patients, of whom under 45 had Graves' ophthalmopathy and around 58 had stable Graves' hyperthyroidism. Whether ophthalmopathy could be predicted prospectively was tested in an independent validation cohort made up of roughly 19 hyperthyroidism patients plus 17 patients who later progressed to ophthalmopathy. The 95 to 100 discovery patients were randomly divided into training and test sets at a 7:3 ratio. The study also compared thyroid tissue and blood T-cell repertoires from more than five Graves' hyperthyroidism patients. Following sampling, methimazole starting at 30 mg daily was given to hyperthyroidism patients, and high-dose intravenous methylprednisolone was given to ophthalmopathy patients. The paper describes TCR Vbeta CDR3 sequencing of about 140 peripheral blood samples, made up of 43 ophthalmopathy patients, roughly 75 hyperthyroidism patients and some 17 progressor patients.

What the work shows at the level of the full study, not this receptor alone: No statistical method was used to set the sample size in advance, and investigators knew the group allocation. A 13 V-J signature model separated ophthalmopathy from stable hyperthyroidism, with around 90% sensitivity and roughly 81% specificity in cross-validation and 80%/75% in testing. Blood samples also contained most of the expanded thyroid clonotypes (frequency above 0.001), which suggests that blood repertoires may reflect thyroid immune responses. In validation, the model predicted progression to ophthalmopathy with approximately 69% sensitivity and approximately 74% specificity, a median of 6.5 months before onset.

The CDR3 has 16 amino acids, counting the end cysteine and phenylalanine. The kept DNA is CDR3 alone, 48 bases in frame from the first base. V is pared back by 0 bases and J by 4 bases, with 14 bases lying between the germline termini. Per the germline V gene, LGHNA is the CDR1 and YNFKEQ is the CDR2. A note on this clonotype: Its recognized antigen is unknown. The input lacks base qualities; no much larger clone sits a single base away.

Stable Graves' hyperthyroidism was defined as no progression to ophthalmopathy during 18 months of follow-up. The hyperthyroidism patients were between 18 and 65 years old and newly diagnosed, with a disease duration of less than 2 months. Patients with uncontrolled infections, other autoimmune diseases, pregnancy or lactation were excluded. Diagnoses were based on clinical symptoms, serum thyroxine and TRAb, thyroid ultrasound and orbital computed tomography. Ficoll-Paque density gradient centrifugation was used to isolate PBMCs from under 11 ml of fresh peripheral blood. Total RNA was extracted using Trizol reagent, and RNA quality was assessed on an Agilent 2100 Bioanalyzer. TCR beta CDR3 regions were amplified from RNA transcripts. For the first round of RT-PCR on the TCR CDR3, the HTBI primer set was used together with the Qiagen OneStep RT-PCR kit. The libraries were constructed in a second round of multiplex PCR and then size-selected and purified. The libraries were sequenced on an Illumina HiSeq2000 using paired-end 100 bp reads. In the authors' own workflow: Raw data were processed with SOAPnuke, discarding reads with adapters, uncalled bases, mean Phred below 15, or no exact constant-primer or identifier match. High-quality paired reads were merged using COPE v1.2.5, and each unique nucleotide sequence was defined as a clonotype. Clonotypes were aligned to IMGT TRBV, TRBD and TRBJ reference segments using MiTCR v1.1. Only V-J combinations with frequency above 0.0001, covering about 99% of repertoires, were analysed. A TCS score was defined as the ratio of F50 (clonal expansion) to E x V (chaos), with BLOSUM62-based TCRdist applied between CDR3 peptides within each V-J. Welch's t-statistics and random forest reduced roughly 530 V-J features to 10 to 15, which were used in a naive Bayes classifier (R e1071). TCRdb handled the public reads itself, with Q25 trimming in fastp and clone calling in MiXCR, and kept productive beta chains. Rows are combined by CDR3 protein, so each entry shows the most common genes and DNA. The V and J calls and clone size are TCRdb's, not the authors'. This sample gives roughly 750,000 distinct CDR3 sequences in total; roughly 17% of them show up just once. The top ten hold around 8% of the sample.

The sample consisted of blood. The receptor was derived from a young man with Graves' hyperthyroidism. The chain employs TRBV4-2 and TRBJ2-3; matching of 5 bases hints at TRBD2 as the D gene. The CDR3 region has the sequence CASSQEVRVRADTQYF. The DNA sequence is as follows: TGTGCCAGCAGCCAAGAGGTCCGGGTGAGGGCAGATACGCAGTATTTT.